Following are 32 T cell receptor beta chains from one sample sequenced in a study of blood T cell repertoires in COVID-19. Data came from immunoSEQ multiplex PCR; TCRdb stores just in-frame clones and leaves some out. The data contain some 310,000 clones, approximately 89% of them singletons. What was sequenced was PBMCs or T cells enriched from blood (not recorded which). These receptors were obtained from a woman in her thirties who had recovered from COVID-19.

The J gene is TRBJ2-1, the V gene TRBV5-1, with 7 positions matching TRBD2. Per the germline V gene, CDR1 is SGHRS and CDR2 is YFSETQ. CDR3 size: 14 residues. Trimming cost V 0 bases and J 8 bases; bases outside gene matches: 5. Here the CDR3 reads CASSLEGGEDEQFF. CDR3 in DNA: TGCGCCAGCAGCTTGGAGGGAGGGGAGGATGAGCAGTTCTTC.

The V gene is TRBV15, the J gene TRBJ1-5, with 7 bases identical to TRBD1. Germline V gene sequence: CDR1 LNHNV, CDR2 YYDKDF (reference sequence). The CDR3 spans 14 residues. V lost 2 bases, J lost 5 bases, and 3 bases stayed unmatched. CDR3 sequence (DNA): TGTGCCACCAGCAGATACAGGGGTTATCAGCCCCAGCATTTT. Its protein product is CATSRYRGYQPQHF.

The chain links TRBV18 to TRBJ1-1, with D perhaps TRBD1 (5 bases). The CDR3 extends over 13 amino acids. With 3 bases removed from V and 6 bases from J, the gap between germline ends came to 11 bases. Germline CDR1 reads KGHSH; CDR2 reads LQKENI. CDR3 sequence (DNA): TGTGCCAGCTCACCCCAGGGAGGCGCTGAAGCTTTCTTT. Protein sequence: CASSPQGGAEAFF.

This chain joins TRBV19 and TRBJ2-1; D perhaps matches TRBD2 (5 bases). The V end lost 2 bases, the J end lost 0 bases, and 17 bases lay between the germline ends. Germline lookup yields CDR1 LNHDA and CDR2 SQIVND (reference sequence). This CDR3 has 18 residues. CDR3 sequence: CASSIKEGSGLSYNEQFF. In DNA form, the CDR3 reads TGTGCCAGTAGTATAAAGGAAGGGAGCGGACTCTCCTACAATGAGCAGTTCTTC.

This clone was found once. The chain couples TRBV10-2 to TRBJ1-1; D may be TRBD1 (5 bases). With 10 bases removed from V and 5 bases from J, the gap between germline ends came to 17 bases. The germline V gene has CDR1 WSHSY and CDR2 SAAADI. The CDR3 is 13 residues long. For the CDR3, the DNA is TGCGCCACCACCGGAATTACAGGAACTGAAGCTTTCTTT. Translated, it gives CATTGITGTEAFF.

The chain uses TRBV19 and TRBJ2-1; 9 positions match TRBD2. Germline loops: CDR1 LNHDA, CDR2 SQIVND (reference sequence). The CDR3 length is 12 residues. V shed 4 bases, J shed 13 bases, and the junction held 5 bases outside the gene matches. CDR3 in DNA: TGTGCCAGTAGTAGGGCGGGAGGGGTTCAGTTCTTC. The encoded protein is CASSRAGGVQFF.

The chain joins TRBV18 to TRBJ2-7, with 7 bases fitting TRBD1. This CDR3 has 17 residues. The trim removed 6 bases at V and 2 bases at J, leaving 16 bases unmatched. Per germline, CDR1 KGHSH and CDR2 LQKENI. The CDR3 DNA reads TGTGCCAGCTCCGCCGGGACAGCGACGGATGGCGCCTACGAGCAGTACTTC. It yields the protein CASSAGTATDGAYEQYF.

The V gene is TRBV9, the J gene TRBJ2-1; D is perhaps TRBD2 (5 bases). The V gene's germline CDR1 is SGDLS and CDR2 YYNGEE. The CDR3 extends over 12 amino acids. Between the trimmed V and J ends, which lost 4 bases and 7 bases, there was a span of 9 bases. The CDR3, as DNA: TGTGCCAGCAGCCCGACTATTAATGAGCAGTTCTTC. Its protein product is CASSPTINEQFF.

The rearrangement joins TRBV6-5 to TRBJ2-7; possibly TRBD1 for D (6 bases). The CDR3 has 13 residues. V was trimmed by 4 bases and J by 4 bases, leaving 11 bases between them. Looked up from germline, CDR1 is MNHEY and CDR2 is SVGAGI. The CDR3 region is CASSLGRGYEQYF. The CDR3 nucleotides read TGTGCCAGCAGTTTGGGCAGGGGATACGAGCAGTACTTC.

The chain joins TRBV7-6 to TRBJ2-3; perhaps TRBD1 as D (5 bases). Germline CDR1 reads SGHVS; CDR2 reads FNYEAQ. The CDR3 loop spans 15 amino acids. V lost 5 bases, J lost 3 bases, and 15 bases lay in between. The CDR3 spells CASSPLGQRTDTQYF. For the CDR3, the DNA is TGTGCCAGCAGCCCCCTGGGGCAGCGAACAGATACGCAGTATTTT.

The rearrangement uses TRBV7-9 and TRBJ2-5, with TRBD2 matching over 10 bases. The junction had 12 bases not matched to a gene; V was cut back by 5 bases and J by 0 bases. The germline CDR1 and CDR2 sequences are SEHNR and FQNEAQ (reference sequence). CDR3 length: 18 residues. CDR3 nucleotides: TGTGCCAGCAGCCCCGGTTTTAGCGGGAGGTCCCACCAAGAGACCCAGTACTTC. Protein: CASSPGFSGRSHQETQYF.

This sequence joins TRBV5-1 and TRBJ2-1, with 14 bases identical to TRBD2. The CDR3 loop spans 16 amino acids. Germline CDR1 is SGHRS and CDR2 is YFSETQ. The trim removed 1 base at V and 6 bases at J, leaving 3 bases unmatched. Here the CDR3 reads CASSLLGTSGSNEQFF. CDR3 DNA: TGCGCCAGCAGCTTGCTCGGGACTAGCGGGAGCAATGAGCAGTTCTTC.

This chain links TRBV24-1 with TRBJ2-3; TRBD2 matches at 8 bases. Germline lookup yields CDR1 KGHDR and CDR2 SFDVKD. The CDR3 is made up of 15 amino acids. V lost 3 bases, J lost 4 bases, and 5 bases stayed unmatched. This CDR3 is CATSDPGLAADTQYF. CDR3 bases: TGTGCCACCAGTGATCCCGGACTAGCCGCAGATACGCAGTATTTT.

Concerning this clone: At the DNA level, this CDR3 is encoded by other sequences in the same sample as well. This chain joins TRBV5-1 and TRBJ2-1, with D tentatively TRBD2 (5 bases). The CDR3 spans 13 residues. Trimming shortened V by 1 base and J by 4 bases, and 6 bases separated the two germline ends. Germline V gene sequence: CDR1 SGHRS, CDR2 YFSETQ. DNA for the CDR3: TGCGCCAGCAGCTTGTCGGGATACAATGAGCAGTTCTTC. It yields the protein CASSLSGYNEQFF.

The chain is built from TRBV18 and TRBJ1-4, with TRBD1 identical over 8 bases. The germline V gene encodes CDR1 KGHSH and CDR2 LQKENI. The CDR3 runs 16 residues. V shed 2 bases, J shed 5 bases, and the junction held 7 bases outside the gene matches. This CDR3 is CASSPFDGTGNEKLFF. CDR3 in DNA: TGTGCCAGCTCACCATTCGACGGGACAGGCAATGAAAAACTGTTTTTT.

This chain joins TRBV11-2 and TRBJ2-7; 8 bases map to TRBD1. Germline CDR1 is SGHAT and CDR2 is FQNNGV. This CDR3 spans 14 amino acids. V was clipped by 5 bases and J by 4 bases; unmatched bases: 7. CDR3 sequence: CASSRGQGPYEQYF. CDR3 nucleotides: TGTGCCAGCAGCCGAGGACAGGGCCCTTACGAGCAGTACTTC. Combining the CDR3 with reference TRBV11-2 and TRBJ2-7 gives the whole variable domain EAGVAQSPRYKIIEKRQSVAFWCNPISGHATLYWYQQILGQGPKLLIQFQNNGVVDDSQLPKDRFSAERLKGVDSTLKIQPAKLEDSAVYLCASSRGQGPYEQYFGPGTRLTVT.

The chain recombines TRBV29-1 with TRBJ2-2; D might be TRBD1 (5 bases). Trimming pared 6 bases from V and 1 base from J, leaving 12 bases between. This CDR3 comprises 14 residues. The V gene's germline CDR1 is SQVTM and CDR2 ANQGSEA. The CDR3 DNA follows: TGCAGCGTGGAACGTGGACAGAACACCGGGGAGCTGTTTTTT. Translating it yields CSVERGQNTGELFF.

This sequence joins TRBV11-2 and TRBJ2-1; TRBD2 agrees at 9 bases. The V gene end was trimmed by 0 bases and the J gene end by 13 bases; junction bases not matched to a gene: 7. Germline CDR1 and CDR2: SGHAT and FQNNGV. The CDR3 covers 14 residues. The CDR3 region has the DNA TGTGCCAGCAGCTTAGATCGGCGGGAGGGCCCTCAGTTCTTC. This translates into CASSLDRREGPQFF.

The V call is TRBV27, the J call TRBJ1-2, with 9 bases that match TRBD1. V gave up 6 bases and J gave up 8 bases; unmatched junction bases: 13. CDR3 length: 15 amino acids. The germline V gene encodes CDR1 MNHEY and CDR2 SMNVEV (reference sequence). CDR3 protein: CASSPGLTGGGGYTF. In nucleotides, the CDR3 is TGTGCCAGCAGCCCTGGGCTTACAGGGGGCGGCGGCTACACCTTC.

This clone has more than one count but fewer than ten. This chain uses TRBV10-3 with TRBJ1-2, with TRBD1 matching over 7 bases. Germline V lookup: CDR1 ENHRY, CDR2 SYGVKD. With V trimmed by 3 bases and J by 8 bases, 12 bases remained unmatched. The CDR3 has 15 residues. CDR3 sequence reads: CAISEGGQGVGGYTF. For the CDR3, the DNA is TGTGCCATCAGTGAAGGGGGCCAGGGGGTAGGAGGCTACACCTTC.

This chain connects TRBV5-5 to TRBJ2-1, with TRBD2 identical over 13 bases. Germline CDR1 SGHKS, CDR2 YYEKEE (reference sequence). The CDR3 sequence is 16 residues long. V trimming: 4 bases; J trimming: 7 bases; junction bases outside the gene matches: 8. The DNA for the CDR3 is TGTGCCAGCAGCCCGCCGACTAGCGGGAGGTTGAATGAGCAGTTCTTC. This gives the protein CASSPPTSGRLNEQFF.

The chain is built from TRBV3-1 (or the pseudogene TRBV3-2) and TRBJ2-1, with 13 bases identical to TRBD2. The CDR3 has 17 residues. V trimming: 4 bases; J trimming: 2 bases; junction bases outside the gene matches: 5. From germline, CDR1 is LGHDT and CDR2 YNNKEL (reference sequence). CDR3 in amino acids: CASSLTSGRVAYNEQFF. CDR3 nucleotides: TGTGCCAGCAGCCTTACTAGCGGGAGGGTCGCCTACAATGAGCAGTTCTTC.

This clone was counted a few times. Here the CDR3 reads CASSLLGGTEAFF. CDR3 nucleotide sequence: TGTGCCAGCAGTTTACTCGGGGGGACTGAAGCTTTCTTT. The chain is built from TRBV12-3 or TRBV12-4 and TRBJ1-1; maybe TRBD1 (5 bases). This CDR3 has 13 residues. Trimming took off 2 bases at V and 5 bases at J, with 9 bases between the two ends.

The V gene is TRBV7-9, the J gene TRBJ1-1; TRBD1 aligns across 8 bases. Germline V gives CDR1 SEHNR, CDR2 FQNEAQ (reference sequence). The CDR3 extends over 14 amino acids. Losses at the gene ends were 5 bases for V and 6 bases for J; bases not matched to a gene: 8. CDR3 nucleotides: TGTGCCAGCAGCAGATTGACAGGGGACGCTGAAGCTTTCTTT. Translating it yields CASSRLTGDAEAFF.

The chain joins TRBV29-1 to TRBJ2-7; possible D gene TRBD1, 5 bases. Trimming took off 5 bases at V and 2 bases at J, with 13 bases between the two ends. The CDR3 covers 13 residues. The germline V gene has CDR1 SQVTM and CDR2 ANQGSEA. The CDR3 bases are TGCAGCGTTCATCGGCAGGGTGCCTACGAGCAGTACTTC. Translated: CSVHRQGAYEQYF.

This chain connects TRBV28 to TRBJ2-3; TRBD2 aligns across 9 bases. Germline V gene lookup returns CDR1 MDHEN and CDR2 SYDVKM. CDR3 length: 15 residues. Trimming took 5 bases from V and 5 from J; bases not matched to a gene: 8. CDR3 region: CASSDRLAVIDTQYF. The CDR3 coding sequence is TGTGCCAGCAGTGACCGACTAGCGGTGATAGATACGCAGTATTTT.

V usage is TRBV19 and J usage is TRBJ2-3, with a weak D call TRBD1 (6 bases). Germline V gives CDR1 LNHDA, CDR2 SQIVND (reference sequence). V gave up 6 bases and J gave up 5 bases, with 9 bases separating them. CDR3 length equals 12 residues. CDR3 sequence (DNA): TGTGCCAGTAGACAGGGAATAGATACGCAGTATTTT. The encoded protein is CASRQGIDTQYF.

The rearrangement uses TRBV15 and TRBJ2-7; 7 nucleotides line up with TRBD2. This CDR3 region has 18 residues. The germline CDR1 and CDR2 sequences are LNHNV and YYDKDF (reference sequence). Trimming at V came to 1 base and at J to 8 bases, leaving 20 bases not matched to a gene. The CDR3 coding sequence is TGTGCCACCAGCAGAGTAGGACGCGGGACTACCATTTACTTTAAGCAGTACTTC. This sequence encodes CATSRVGRGTTIYFKQYF.

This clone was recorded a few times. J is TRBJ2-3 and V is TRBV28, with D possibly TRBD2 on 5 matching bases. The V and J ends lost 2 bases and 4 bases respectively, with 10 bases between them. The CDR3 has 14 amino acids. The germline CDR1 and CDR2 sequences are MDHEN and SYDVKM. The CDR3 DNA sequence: TGTGCCAGCAGTTTACTTTTGGGAGCAGATACGCAGTATTTT. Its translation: CASSLLLGADTQYF.

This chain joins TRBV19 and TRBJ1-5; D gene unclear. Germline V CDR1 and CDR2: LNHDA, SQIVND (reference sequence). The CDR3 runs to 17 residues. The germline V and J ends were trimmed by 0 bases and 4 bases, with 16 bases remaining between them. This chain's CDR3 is CASSIDWHGIRNQPQHF. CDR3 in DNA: TGTGCCAGTAGTATAGATTGGCACGGGATTAGAAATCAGCCCCAGCATTTT.

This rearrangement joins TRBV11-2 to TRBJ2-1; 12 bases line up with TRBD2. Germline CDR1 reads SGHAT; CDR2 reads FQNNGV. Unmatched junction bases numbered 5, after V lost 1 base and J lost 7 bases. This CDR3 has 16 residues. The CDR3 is CASSLVGTSGRNEQFF. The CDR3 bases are TGTGCCAGCAGCTTAGTAGGCACTAGCGGGAGGAATGAGCAGTTCTTC.

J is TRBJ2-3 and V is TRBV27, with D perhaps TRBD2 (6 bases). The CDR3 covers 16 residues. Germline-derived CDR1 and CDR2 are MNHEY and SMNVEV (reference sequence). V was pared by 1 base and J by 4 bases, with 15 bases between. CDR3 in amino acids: CASSLYRGVGPDTQYF. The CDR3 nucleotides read TGTGCCAGCAGTTTATATCGCGGGGTCGGTCCAGATACGCAGTATTTT.